Listed here are 27 T cell receptor beta chains from one sample, sequenced in a study of T cells in tuberculosis. Cells were sorted from thawed PBMC rested overnight and stained with GMM-loaded CD1B tetramer, viability dye and anti-CD3. C32 glucose monomycolate from Rhodococcus equi was loaded onto the CD1B tetramers. This table comes from immunoSEQ multiplex PCR, and its TCRdb copy is limited to in-frame clones, with some not included. The data contain 70,000 to 95,000 clones, approximately 91% of them singletons. The sample was CD1b-GMM tetramer-negative cells sorted from PBMCs. These receptors came from an adult woman with latent tuberculosis.

The gene calls are TRBV19 and TRBJ1-1, with 11 positions matching TRBD1. After removal of 5 bases from V and 2 bases from J, the junction contained 13 bases not matched to a gene. Germline assignment: CDR1 LNHDA and CDR2 SQIVND (reference sequence). The CDR3 is made up of 18 amino acids. CDR3 loop: CASSPRGGQGAFNTEAFF. CDR3 DNA sequence: TGTGCCAGTAGTCCCCGAGGAGGACAGGGGGCCTTCAACACTGAAGCTTTCTTT.

CDR3 sequence (DNA): TGTGCCAGCTCACCCGGACAACTGAACACTGAAGCTTTCTTT. It specifies CASSPGQLNTEAFF. The chain is built from TRBV18 and TRBJ1-1; D might be TRBD1 (5 bases). V lost 3 bases and J 0 bases, leaving 8 bases between the germline ends. Germline lookup yields CDR1 KGHSH and CDR2 LQKENI. The CDR3 totals 14 residues.

The chain carries TRBV11-2 and TRBJ1-2; a weak D match, TRBD1 (5 bases). The CDR3 has 13 residues. Germline loops: CDR1 SGHAT, CDR2 FQNNGV. V lost 5 bases and J lost 1, with 8 bases in between. The CDR3 coding sequence is TGTGCCAGCAGCCCGACAGATAACTATGGCTACACCTTC. Its translation: CASSPTDNYGYTF.

The chain couples TRBV9 to TRBJ2-7; the match to TRBD1 covers 7 bases. The CDR3 is 13 amino acids. The germline V gene has CDR1 SGDLS and CDR2 YYNGEE. With V trimmed by 3 bases and J by 6 bases, 6 bases remained unmatched. CDR3 bases: TGTGCCAGCAGCGGCAACAGGGGCGGCGAGCAGTACGTC. Translating it yields CASSGNRGGEQYV.

The rearrangement joins TRBV11-1 to TRBJ1-6; TRBD1 matches at 9 bases. CDR1 and CDR2 (germline): SGHAT, FQDESV (reference sequence). The CDR3 covers 16 residues. Germline trimming cut 4 bases from V and 5 bases from J; bases unmatched to any gene: 6. The CDR3 region has the DNA TGTGCCAGCAGCTACGGTAGGACAGGGGATAATTCACCCCTCCACTTT. Its translation is CASSYGRTGDNSPLHF.

The chain joins TRBV5-1 to TRBJ1-2; TRBD1 matches 7 bases. The V segment lost 0 bases and the J segment 0 bases; nucleotides outside the gene matches: 2. Germline V CDR1 and CDR2: SGHRS, YFSETQ. The CDR3 sequence is 15 residues long. As DNA, the CDR3 is TGCGCCAGCAGCTTGGAGGGGGCCCCTAACTATGGCTACACCTTC. It codes for CASSLEGAPNYGYTF.

The chain joins TRBV10-3 to TRBJ1-6, with 10 bases identical to TRBD1. Per the germline V gene, CDR1 is ENHRY and CDR2 is SYGVKD. This CDR3 is built from 14 residues. Trimming cost V 3 bases and J 9 bases; bases outside gene matches: 2. The CDR3 loop is CAISDGTGASPLHF. CDR3 nucleotides: TGTGCCATCAGTGACGGGACAGGGGCTTCACCCCTCCACTTT.

This rearrangement joins TRBV5-6 to TRBJ2-7; no reliable D call. Per the germline V gene, CDR1 is SGHDT and CDR2 is YYEEEE. The CDR3 contains 13 residues. V shed 0 bases and J shed 8 bases, with 12 bases lying between them. CDR3 sequence: CASSLGSSVQQYF. CDR3 nucleotide sequence: TGTGCCAGCAGCTTGGGTTCAAGCGTACAGCAGTACTTC.

J is TRBJ2-2 and V is TRBV6-6, with a weak D call TRBD2 (7 bases). With 2 bases removed from V and 3 bases from J, the gap between germline ends came to 13 bases. Germline V gene data show CDR1 as MNHNY and CDR2 as SVGAGI (reference sequence). This CDR3 has 16 amino acids. The CDR3 loop reads CASSYVGGPDTGELFF. CDR3 coding DNA: TGTGCCAGCAGTTACGTGGGGGGGCCTGACACCGGGGAGCTGTTTTTT.

The chain joins TRBV7-2 to TRBJ2-6; 9 bases are a match to TRBD1. The CDR3 runs to 15 residues. Germline CDR1 SGHTA, CDR2 FQGNSA. V was pared by 11 bases and J by 0 bases, with 5 bases of the junction left unmatched. Here the CDR3 reads CAFLQGASGANVLTF. The DNA of the CDR3 is TGTGCCTTTCTACAGGGGGCCTCTGGGGCCAACGTCCTGACTTTC.

This sequence joins TRBV7-2 and TRBJ2-3, with 7 positions matching TRBD2. The CDR3 consists of 16 residues. Germline CDR1 reads SGHTA; CDR2 reads FQGNSA. Trimming at V came to 2 bases and at J to 3 bases, leaving 8 bases not matched to a gene. CDR3 protein: CASSLRPGRGTDTQYF. For the CDR3, the DNA is TGTGCCAGCAGCTTACGGCCAGGGCGGGGGACAGATACGCAGTATTTT. The entire variable domain, with the rest obtained from reference TRBV7-2 and TRBJ2-3, is as follows: GAGVSQSPSNKVTEKGKDVELRCDPISGHTALYWYRQSLGQGLEFLIYFQGNSAPDKSGLPSDRFSAERTGGSVSTLTIQRTQQEDSAVYLCASSLRPGRGTDTQYFGPGTRLTVL.

This chain uses TRBV11-2 with TRBJ1-5; D not resolved. Trimming stripped 0 bases from V and 4 bases from J, with 10 bases between. The germline CDR1 and CDR2 sequences are SGHAT and FQNNGV. CDR3 size: 15 residues. In DNA form, the CDR3 reads TGTGCCAGCAGCTTAGATCACGGGTTTAATCAGCCCCAGCATTTT. Protein: CASSLDHGFNQPQHF. Combining the CDR3 with reference TRBV11-2 and TRBJ1-5 gives the whole variable domain EAGVAQSPRYKIIEKRQSVAFWCNPISGHATLYWYQQILGQGPKLLIQFQNNGVVDDSQLPKDRFSAERLKGVDSTLKIQPAKLEDSAVYLCASSLDHGFNQPQHFGDGTRLSIL.

The chain links TRBV28 to TRBJ2-3; 8 nucleotides agree with TRBD1. From germline, CDR1 is MDHEN and CDR2 SYDVKM. With 3 bases clipped from V and 5 bases from J, the junction kept 7 bases outside the gene matches. The CDR3 loop spans 15 amino acids. The CDR3 DNA reads TGTGCCAGCAGTTTGCTGACAGGGGAAGGAGATACGCAGTATTTT. It encodes CASSLLTGEGDTQYF.

This chain connects TRBV2 to TRBJ1-2, with 10 bases aligning to TRBD1. The germline CDR1 and CDR2 sequences are SNHLY and FYNNEI. V was clipped by 8 bases and J by 4 bases; unmatched bases: 4. This CDR3 is 13 amino acids long. CDR3 residues: CASLTGGSYGYTF. The CDR3 DNA follows: TGTGCCAGCCTGACAGGGGGCAGCTATGGCTACACCTTC.

The gene calls are TRBV11-2 and TRBJ2-4, with D tentatively TRBD2 (5 bases). The CDR3 is 12 amino acids. The germline V gene encodes CDR1 SGHAT and CDR2 FQNNGV. V was cut by 5 bases and J by 13 bases, with 15 bases left in between. The DNA of the CDR3 is TGTGCCAGCAGCGTGGGGAGCCGAGACCAGTACTTC. Translated: CASSVGSRDQYF.

This clone was observed a handful of times. The CDR3: CASSRNPGRDTEAFF. In DNA, the CDR3 is TGCGCCAGCAGCCGAAATCCGGGTAGAGACACTGAAGCTTTCTTT. The chain has TRBV5-1 and TRBJ1-1; D is uncertain. CDR1 is SGHRS, CDR2 YFSETQ, per germline. V gave up 4 bases and J gave up 3 bases, with 16 bases separating them. The CDR3 consists of 15 residues.

The sample holds one count of this clone. The V gene is TRBV7-9, the J gene TRBJ1-3; possible D gene TRBD1, 6 bases. Trimming removed 5 bases from V and 6 bases from J, with 20 bases in between. This CDR3 spans 16 amino acids. The V gene's germline CDR1 is SEHNR and CDR2 FQNEAQ (reference sequence). The CDR3 nucleotides are TGTGCCAGCAGCCCCAACTCCGGGACACCTACAAACACCATATATTTT. It specifies CASSPNSGTPTNTIYF.

V and J are TRBV30 and TRBJ2-3; TRBD1 agrees at 9 bases. Per germline, CDR1 GTSNPN and CDR2 SVGIG (reference sequence). This CDR3 spans 14 amino acids. With 0 bases clipped from V and 4 bases from J, the junction kept 2 bases outside the gene matches. The CDR3 here is CAWSVRQGADTQYF. In DNA form, the CDR3 reads TGTGCCTGGAGTGTACGACAGGGGGCAGATACGCAGTATTTT.

This clone was observed a handful of times. The rearrangement joins TRBV19 to TRBJ1-2; the D gene is possibly TRBD1 (5 bases). The length of the CDR3 is 15 residues. Germline assignment: CDR1 LNHDA and CDR2 SQIVND (reference sequence). The germline V and J ends were trimmed by 4 bases and 4 bases, with 16 bases remaining between them. The CDR3 spells CASSSPGRGGYGYTF. CDR3 sequence (DNA): TGTGCCAGTAGTAGCCCGGGGAGGGGAGGCTATGGCTACACCTTC.

The chain couples TRBV7-2 to TRBJ1-3; D unresolved. Germline V gene sequence: CDR1 SGHTA, CDR2 FQGNSA. The CDR3 length is 16 residues. Trimming left V 0 bases short and J 0 bases short, with 9 bases between. CDR3 nucleotides: TGTGCCAGCAGCTTAGCCTCAGGAGGCTCTGGAAACACCATATATTTT. Encoded protein: CASSLASGGSGNTIYF. The whole variable domain, remainder taken from reference TRBV7-2 and TRBJ1-3, is GAGVSQSPSNKVTEKGKDVELRCDPISGHTALYWYRQSLGQGLEFLIYFQGNSAPDKSGLPSDRFSAERTGGSVSTLTIQRTQQEDSAVYLCASSLASGGSGNTIYFGEGSWLTVV.

The chain is built from TRBV28 and TRBJ1-3; D is possibly TRBD1 (5 bases). There are 17 residues in the CDR3. Trimming shortened V by 3 bases and J by 0 bases, and 15 bases separated the two germline ends. The germline CDR1 and CDR2 sequences are MDHEN and SYDVKM. CDR3 loop: CASSFQGGAPSGNTIYF. The CDR3 bases are TGTGCCAGCAGTTTCCAAGGCGGGGCCCCCTCTGGAAACACCATATATTTT.

The rearrangement links TRBV20-1 to TRBJ1-1; D is possibly TRBD1 (5 bases). Deletions cut 7 bases from V and 7 bases from J, with 13 bases between. The CDR3 has 11 amino acids. Per the germline V gene, CDR1 is DFQATT and CDR2 is SNEGSKA (reference sequence). The CDR3 protein is CSVGGTLEAFF. In DNA form, the CDR3 reads TGCAGTGTGGGAGGGACCCTTGAAGCTTTCTTT.

The chain is built from TRBV7-8 and TRBJ1-4; the D is unclear. CDR1 is SGHVS and CDR2 is FQNEAQ in the germline V gene. The CDR3 consists of 14 residues. V lost 2 bases, J lost 11 bases, and 15 bases lay in between. CDR3 amino acids: CASSLLRMHAKLFF. In DNA form, the CDR3 reads TGTGCCAGCAGCTTACTGCGTATGCACGCGAAACTGTTTTTT. Looking up the rest from reference TRBV7-8 and TRBJ1-4 gives the full variable domain: GAGVSQSPRYKVAKRGQDVALRCDPISGHVSLFWYQQALGQGPEFLTYFQNEAQLDKSGLPSDRFFAERPEGSVSTLKIQRTQQEDSAVYLCASSLLRMHAKLFFGSGTQLSVL.

The chain carries TRBV21-1 and TRBJ1-2; the table assigns TRBD1, which was not confirmed against the DNA. TRBV21-1 is marked as a pseudogene. CDR3 length equals 13 residues. CDR3 DNA: TGTGCCAGCAGCAAAGACAGCTACTATGGCTACACCTTC. It translates to CASSKDSYYGYTF.

This rearrangement joins TRBV9 to TRBJ1-2; a weak D match, TRBD1 (6 bases). CDR1 is SGDLS and CDR2 is YYNGEE in the germline V gene. This CDR3 has 14 residues. The ends were cut back, 0 bases at V and 4 bases at J, with 10 bases in the middle. CDR3 sequence reads: CASSVGVGAYGYTF. As DNA, the CDR3 is TGTGCCAGCAGCGTAGGGGTGGGGGCCTATGGCTACACCTTC. The whole variable domain, filled in from reference TRBV9 and TRBJ1-2, reads DSGVTQTPKHLITATGQRVTLRCSPRSGDLSVYWYQQSLDQGLQFLIQYYNGEERAKGNILERFSAQQFPDLHSELNLSSLELGDSALYFCASSVGVGAYGYTFGSGTRLTVV.

This clone has a single count. The J gene is TRBJ1-5, the V gene TRBV12-5, with D unresolved. Germline V gives CDR1 LGHNT, CDR2 FRNRAP. This CDR3 is 13 amino acids long. The V end lost 5 bases, the J end lost 5 bases, and 10 bases lay between the germline ends. CDR3 in DNA: TGTGCTAGTGGTCACGCGTCCGATCAGCCCCAGCATTTT. Protein sequence: CASGHASDQPQHF. The variable domain in full, completed from reference TRBV12-5 and TRBJ1-5, reads DARVTQTPRHKVTEMGQEVTMRCQPILGHNTVFWYRQTMMQGLELLAYFRNRAPLDDSGMPKDRFSAEMPDATLATLKIQPSEPRDSAVYFCASGHASDQPQHFGDGTRLSIL.

The chain's CDR3 is CASRQGGTEAFF. The CDR3 nucleotides read TGCGCCAGTCGACAGGGTGGCACTGAAGCTTTCTTT. V usage is TRBV10-2 and J usage is TRBJ1-1; 7 nucleotides match TRBD1. Trimming removed 9 bases from V and 4 bases from J; junction bases left unmatched: 5. The germline CDR1 and CDR2 sequences are WSHSY and SAAADI. The CDR3 covers 12 residues.